This T cell receptor (beta chain) was profiled in a study of blood T cell repertoires in COVID-19. Study as a whole: Samples came from the United States, Italy and Spain, spanning acute and convalescent COVID-19. Sources were T cells, B-cell-depleted T cells, or PBMCs; the material itself was cDNA or gDNA.

In the source study's methods: The assay estimated nucleated cells by amplifying reference gene primers. This table comes from immunoSEQ multiplex PCR, and its TCRdb copy is limited to in-frame clones, with some not included. The D gene and trimming were derived from the DNA, and the V and J assignments and clone size from that table. This table holds about 170,000 clones, 65% to 85% found once. The junction had 4 bases not matched to a gene; V was cut back by 1 base and J by 5 bases. The CDR3 runs 14 residues. Per the germline V gene, CDR1 is LGHDT and CDR2 is YNNKEL (reference sequence). The chain links TRBV3-1 (or the pseudogene TRBV3-2) to TRBJ1-1, with 7 bases fitting TRBD1. Material for sequencing was peripheral blood. The sequence came from a woman at least 80 years old with active or convalescent COVID-19. The CDR3: CASSQGQGETEAFF. CDR3 sequence (DNA): TGTGCCAGCAGCCAAGGGCAGGGGGAGACTGAAGCTTTCTTT.